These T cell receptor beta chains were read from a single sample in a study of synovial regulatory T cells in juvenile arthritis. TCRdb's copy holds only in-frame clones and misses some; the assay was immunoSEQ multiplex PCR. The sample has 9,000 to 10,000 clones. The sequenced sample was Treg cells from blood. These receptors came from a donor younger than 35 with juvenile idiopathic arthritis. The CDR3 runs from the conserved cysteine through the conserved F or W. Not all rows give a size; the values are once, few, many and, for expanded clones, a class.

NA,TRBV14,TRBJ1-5,CASSQAGDQPQHF
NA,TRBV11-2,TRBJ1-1,CASSLPSRVNTEAFF
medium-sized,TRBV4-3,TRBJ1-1,CASSLTDMNTEAFF
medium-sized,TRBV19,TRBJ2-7,CASSRGYEQYF
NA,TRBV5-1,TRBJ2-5,CASSLAGDGTQYF
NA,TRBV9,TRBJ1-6,CASSVRQGAGPLHF
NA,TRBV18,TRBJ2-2,CASSPRVLTFSGELFF
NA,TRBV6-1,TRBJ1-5,CASSAEEVKGQPQHF
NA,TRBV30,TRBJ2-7,CAWSVGGKSSYEQYF
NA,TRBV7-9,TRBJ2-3,CASNLQADTQYF
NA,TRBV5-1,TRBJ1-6,CASSLWMGSYNSPLHF
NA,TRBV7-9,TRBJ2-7,CASSPTHRAEQYF
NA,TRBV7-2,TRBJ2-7,CASSLSPSRASYEQYF
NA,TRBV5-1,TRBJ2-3,CASSKPSTSGSTDTQYF
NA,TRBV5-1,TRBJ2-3,CASSLEAVLTDTQYF
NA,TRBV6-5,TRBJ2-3,CASSYSGTGDTQYF
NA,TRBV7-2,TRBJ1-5,CASSLSGPFSNQPQHF
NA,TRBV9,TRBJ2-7,CASSVGSGPSYEQYF
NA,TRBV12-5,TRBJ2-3,CASGLGSLLGADTQYF
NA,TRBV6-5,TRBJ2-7,CAASRGETQYF
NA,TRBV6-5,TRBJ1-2,CASSNRDGSYGYTF
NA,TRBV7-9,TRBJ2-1,CASSWGSATEQFF
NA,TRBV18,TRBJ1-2,CASSPNDGTYYGYTF
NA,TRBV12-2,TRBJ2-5,CAEVGGAVEYF
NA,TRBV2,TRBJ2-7,CASKRDRGYEQYF
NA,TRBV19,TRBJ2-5,CASSISGTGRRKTQYF
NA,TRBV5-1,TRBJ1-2,CASSLSQGAGGYTF
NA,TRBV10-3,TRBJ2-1,CAITARGEQFF
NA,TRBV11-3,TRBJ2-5,CASSLGAQRRETQYF